The 13 T cell receptor beta chains below all came from one sample that was sequenced in a study of blood T cell repertoires in COVID-19. The table came from immunoSEQ multiplex PCR; TCRdb's copy has only in-frame clones and leaves some out. The sample includes about 92,000 clones, about 83% of them seen just once. Input material: peripheral blood. These receptors all come from an older woman with COVID-19, enrolled during active disease.

This chain links TRBV29-1 with TRBJ1-3; 10 bases are a match to TRBD1. Germline V lookup: CDR1 SQVTM, CDR2 ANQGSEA. The J segment lost 0 bases and the V segment lost 6 bases, leaving 5 bases of the junction unmatched. The length of the CDR3 is 15 residues. In DNA, the CDR3 is TGCAGCGTCGGGACAGGGGCCCCCTCTGGAAACACCATATATTTT. Its translation: CSVGTGAPSGNTIYF.

The chain links TRBV7-2 to TRBJ1-1; no reliable D call. V shed 5 bases and J shed 3 bases, with 10 bases lying between them. This CDR3 has 13 residues. Looked up from germline, CDR1 is SGHTA and CDR2 is FQGNSA. This CDR3 is CASSRGVDTEAFF. The DNA of the CDR3 is TGTGCCAGCAGCCGGGGAGTTGACACTGAAGCTTTCTTT.

The rearrangement joins TRBV7-2 to TRBJ1-2; D is undetermined. CDR1 and CDR2 (germline): SGHTA, FQGNSA. The CDR3 has 15 residues. V was clipped by 1 base and J by 6 bases, with 15 bases between them. The CDR3 sequence is CASSLDGRFHDGYTF. In DNA, the CDR3 is TGTGCCAGCAGCTTAGATGGCAGGTTTCACGATGGCTACACCTTC.

The V and J genes are TRBV7-3 and TRBJ2-3; TRBD2 aligns across 10 bases. From germline, CDR1 is SGHTA and CDR2 FQGTGA. J gave up 1 base and V 4 bases, and 2 bases lay outside the gene matches. CDR3 length: 15 residues. As DNA, the CDR3 is TGTGCCAGCAGCTCTCTAGCGGGGGGCACAGATACGCAGTATTTT. Translated: CASSSLAGGTDTQYF.

The V call is TRBV9, the J call TRBJ1-6, with 11 bases identical to TRBD1. V trimming: 0 bases; J trimming: 13 bases; junction bases outside the gene matches: 6. Germline assignment: CDR1 SGDLS and CDR2 YYNGEE. The CDR3 is 15 amino acids. For the CDR3, the DNA is TGTGCCAGCAGCGTAGATGGGACAGGGGGAAGGCCCCTCCACTTT. Translated: CASSVDGTGGRPLHF.

This rearrangement joins TRBV19 to TRBJ2-4; a possible D gene is TRBD1 (5 bases). CDR3 length: 13 amino acids. Trimming removed 5 bases at V and 8 bases at J, with 13 bases between. Germline V gene lookup returns CDR1 LNHDA and CDR2 SQIVND (reference sequence). The CDR3 sequence is CASSSGFMDIQYF. The CDR3 DNA sequence: TGTGCCAGTAGTTCAGGGTTCATGGACATTCAGTACTTC.

The chain combines TRBV7-2 with TRBJ2-1, with D maybe TRBD1 (6 bases). Looked up from germline, CDR1 is SGHTA and CDR2 is FQGNSA. The CDR3 extends over 12 amino acids. V lost 5 bases and J 4 bases, leaving 6 bases between the germline ends. CDR3: CASSRGYNEQFF. CDR3 in DNA: TGTGCCAGCAGCAGGGGGTACAATGAGCAGTTCTTC.

This chain uses TRBV30 with TRBJ1-4, with 7 bases aligning to TRBD1. The germline CDR1 and CDR2 sequences are GTSNPN and SVGIG (reference sequence). The V segment lost 8 bases and the J segment 7 bases; nucleotides outside the gene matches: 10. This CDR3 is built from 13 residues. CDR3 nucleotides: TGTGCCCAGAGCAGGGGGGCGAGTGAAAAACTGTTTTTT. Protein sequence: CAQSRGASEKLFF.

In its sample, this clone was seen once. This chain connects TRBV5-4 to TRBJ2-5, with D possibly TRBD2 on 6 matching bases. The V end was cut by 1 base, the J end by 5 bases, with 15 bases between. CDR1 is SGHNT, CDR2 YYREEE, per germline (reference sequence). This CDR3 has 15 amino acids. Here the CDR3 reads CASSLLGLIGETQYF. Here the CDR3 DNA reads TGTGCCAGCAGCTTGTTGGGACTCATTGGGGAGACCCAGTACTTC. Full variable domain (rest looked up from reference TRBV5-4 and TRBJ2-5): ETGVTQSPTHLIKTRGQQVTLRCSSQSGHNTVSWYQQALGQGPQFIFQYYREEENGRGNFPPRFSGLQFPNYSSELNVNALELDDSALYLCASSLLGLIGETQYFGPGTRLLVL.

This chain connects TRBV1 to TRBJ2-2; no DNA check was done on the table's D call, TRBD2. TRBV1 is shown as a pseudogene. The CDR3 is 24 amino acids. The CDR3 reads CTSSQDRGLAGGPGDYGNTGELFF. The DNA for the CDR3 is TGCACCAGCAGCCAAGATCGTGGACTAGCGGGGGGGCCTGGAGACTATGGGAACACCGGGGAGCTGTTTTTT.

This chain uses TRBV7-9 with TRBJ2-3; the match to TRBD2 covers 10 bases. The germline gives CDR1 SEHNR, CDR2 FQNEAQ (reference sequence). The trim removed 2 bases at V and 5 bases at J, leaving 4 bases unmatched. The CDR3 has 15 amino acids. The CDR3 sequence: CASSLPGLAIDTQYF. DNA of the CDR3: TGTGCCAGCAGCTTACCGGGACTAGCGATAGATACGCAGTATTTT.

The chain joins TRBV2 to TRBJ1-6, with a tentative D call TRBD1 (6 bases). V lost 8 bases and J 0 bases, leaving 23 bases between the germline ends. CDR1 and CDR2 from the germline V gene are SNHLY and FYNNEI. The CDR3 length is 19 residues. In nucleotides, the CDR3 is TGTGCCAGCCGAGGGGGGGGGTCTTCACCCAGCTCCTATAATTCACCCCTCCACTTT. Its translation: CASRGGGSSPSSYNSPLHF. The whole variable domain, remainder taken from reference TRBV2 and TRBJ1-6, is EPEVTQTPSHQVTQMGQEVILRCVPISNHLYFYWYRQILGQKVEFLVSFYNNEISEKSEIFDDQFSVERPDGSNFTLKIRSTKLEDSAMYFCASRGGGSSPSSYNSPLHFGNGTRLTVT.

The chain is built from TRBV3-1 (or the pseudogene TRBV3-2) and TRBJ1-5; tentatively, D is TRBD1 (6 bases). Deletions cut 1 base from V and 6 bases from J, with 13 bases between. Germline CDR1 is LGHDT and CDR2 is YNNKEL (reference sequence). CDR3 length: 15 residues. The DNA of the CDR3 is TGTGCCAGCAGCCAAGGACCGGGGGGCGGTCAGCCCCAGCATTTT. Translation: CASSQGPGGGQPQHF.